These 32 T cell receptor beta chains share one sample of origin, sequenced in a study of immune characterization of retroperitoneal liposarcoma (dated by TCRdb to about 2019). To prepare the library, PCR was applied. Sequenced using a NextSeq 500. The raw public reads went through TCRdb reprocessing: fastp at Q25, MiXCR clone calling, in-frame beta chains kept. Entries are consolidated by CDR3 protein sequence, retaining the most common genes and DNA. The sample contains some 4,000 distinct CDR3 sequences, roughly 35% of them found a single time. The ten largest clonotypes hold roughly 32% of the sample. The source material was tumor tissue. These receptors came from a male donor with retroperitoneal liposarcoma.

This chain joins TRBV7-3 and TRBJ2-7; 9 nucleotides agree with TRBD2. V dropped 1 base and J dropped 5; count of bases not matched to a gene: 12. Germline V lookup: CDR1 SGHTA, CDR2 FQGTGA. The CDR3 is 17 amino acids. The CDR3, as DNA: TGTGCCAGCAGCTTAAAAGCTAGCGGGATGGGTACCGACGAGCAGTACTTC. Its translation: CASSLKASGMGTDEQYF.

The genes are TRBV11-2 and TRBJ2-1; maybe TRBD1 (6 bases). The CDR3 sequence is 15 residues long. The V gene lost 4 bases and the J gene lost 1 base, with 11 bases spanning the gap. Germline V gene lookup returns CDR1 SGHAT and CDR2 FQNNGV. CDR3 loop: CASSSSGQSYNEQFF. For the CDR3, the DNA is TGTGCCAGCAGCTCTTCGGGACAATCCTACAATGAGCAGTTCTTC. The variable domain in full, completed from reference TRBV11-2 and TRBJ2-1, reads EAGVAQSPRYKIIEKRQSVAFWCNPISGHATLYWYQQILGQGPKLLIQFQNNGVVDDSQLPKDRFSAERLKGVDSTLKIQPAKLEDSAVYLCASSSSGQSYNEQFFGPGTRLTVL.

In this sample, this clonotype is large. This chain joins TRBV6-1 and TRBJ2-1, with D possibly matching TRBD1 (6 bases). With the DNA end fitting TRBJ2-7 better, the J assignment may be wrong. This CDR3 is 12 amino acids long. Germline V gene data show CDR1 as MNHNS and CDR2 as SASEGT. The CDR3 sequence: CASSKAQGEQYF. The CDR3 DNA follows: TGTGCCAGCAGTAAGGCACAGGGTGAGCAGTACTTC.

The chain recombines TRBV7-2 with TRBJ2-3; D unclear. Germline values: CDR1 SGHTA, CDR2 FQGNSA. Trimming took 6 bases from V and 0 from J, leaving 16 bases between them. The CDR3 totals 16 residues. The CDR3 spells CASRTKGISSTDTQYF. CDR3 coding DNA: TGTGCCAGCAGAACAAAGGGAATTTCTAGCACAGATACGCAGTATTTT.

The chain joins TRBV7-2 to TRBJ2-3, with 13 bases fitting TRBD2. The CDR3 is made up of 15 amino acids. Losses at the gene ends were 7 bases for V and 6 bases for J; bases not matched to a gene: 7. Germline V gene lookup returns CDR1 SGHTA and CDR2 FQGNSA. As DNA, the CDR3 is TGTGCCAGCACGGGACTAGCGGGGTCGGCGGATACGCAGTATTTT. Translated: CASTGLAGSADTQYF.

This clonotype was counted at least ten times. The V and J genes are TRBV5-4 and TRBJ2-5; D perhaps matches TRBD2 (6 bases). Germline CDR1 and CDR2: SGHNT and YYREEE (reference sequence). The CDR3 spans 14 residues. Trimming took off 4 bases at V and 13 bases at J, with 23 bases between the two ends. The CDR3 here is CASSGRDTQEGPYF. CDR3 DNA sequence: TGTGCCAGCAGCGGCCGAGACACGCAGGAGGGGCCGTACTTC.

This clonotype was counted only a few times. CDR3 sequence reads: CASIRLAGGGGELFF. The CDR3 bases are TGTGCCAGTATAAGACTAGCGGGAGGCGGCGGGGAGCTGTTTTTT. V and J are TRBV6-1 and TRBJ2-2, with 13 bases matching TRBD2. Trimming at V came to 9 bases and at J to 7 bases, leaving 8 bases not matched to a gene. Germline V gives CDR1 MNHNS, CDR2 SASEGT. The CDR3 is made up of 15 amino acids.

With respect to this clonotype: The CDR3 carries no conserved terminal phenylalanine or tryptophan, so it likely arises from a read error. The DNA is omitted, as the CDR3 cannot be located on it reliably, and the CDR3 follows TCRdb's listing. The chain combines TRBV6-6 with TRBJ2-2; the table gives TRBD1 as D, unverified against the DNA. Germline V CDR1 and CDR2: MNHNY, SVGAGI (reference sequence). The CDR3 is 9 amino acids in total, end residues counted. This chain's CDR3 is CASSYSTGT.

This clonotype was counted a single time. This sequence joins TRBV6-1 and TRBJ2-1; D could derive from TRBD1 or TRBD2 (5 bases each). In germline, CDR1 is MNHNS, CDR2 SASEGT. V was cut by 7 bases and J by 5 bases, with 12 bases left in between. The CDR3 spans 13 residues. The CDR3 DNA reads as TGTGCCAGCACTAGGTTGGGACACAATGAGCAGTTCTTC. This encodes CASTRLGHNEQFF.

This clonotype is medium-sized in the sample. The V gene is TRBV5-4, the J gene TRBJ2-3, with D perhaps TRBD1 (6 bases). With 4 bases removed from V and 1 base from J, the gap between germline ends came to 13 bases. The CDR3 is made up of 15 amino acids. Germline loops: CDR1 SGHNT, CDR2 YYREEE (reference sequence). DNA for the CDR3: TGTGCCAGCAGCGTACAGGGTAGCCGCACAGATACGCAGTATTTT. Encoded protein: CASSVQGSRTDTQYF.

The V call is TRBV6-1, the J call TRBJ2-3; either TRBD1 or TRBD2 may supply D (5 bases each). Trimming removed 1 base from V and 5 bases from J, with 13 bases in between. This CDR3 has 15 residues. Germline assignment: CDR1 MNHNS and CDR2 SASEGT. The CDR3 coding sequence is TGTGCCAGCAGTGAAGTCGCCGGGACCCGAGATACGCAGTATTTT. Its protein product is CASSEVAGTRDTQYF.

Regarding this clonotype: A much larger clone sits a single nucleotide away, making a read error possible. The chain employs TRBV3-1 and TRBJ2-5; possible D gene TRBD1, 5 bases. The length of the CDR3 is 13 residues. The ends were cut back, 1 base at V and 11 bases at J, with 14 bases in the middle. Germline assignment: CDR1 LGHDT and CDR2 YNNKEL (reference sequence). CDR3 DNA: TGTGCCAGCAGCCAAGGAAGGGGCAATGAGCAGTACTTC. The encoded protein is CASSQGRGNEQYF.

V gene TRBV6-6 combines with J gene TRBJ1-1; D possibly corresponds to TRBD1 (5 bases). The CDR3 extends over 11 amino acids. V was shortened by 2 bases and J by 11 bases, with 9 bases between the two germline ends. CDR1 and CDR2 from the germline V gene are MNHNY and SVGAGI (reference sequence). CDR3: CASSYAGIAFF. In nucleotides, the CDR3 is TGTGCCAGCAGTTACGCAGGGATTGCTTTCTTT.

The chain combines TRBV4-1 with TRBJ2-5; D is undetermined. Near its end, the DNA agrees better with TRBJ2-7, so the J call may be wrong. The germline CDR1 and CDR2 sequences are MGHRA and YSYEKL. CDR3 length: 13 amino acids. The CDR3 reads CASSQDHTYEQYF. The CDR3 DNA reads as TGCGCCAGCAGCCAAGATCATACCTACGAGCAGTACTTC.

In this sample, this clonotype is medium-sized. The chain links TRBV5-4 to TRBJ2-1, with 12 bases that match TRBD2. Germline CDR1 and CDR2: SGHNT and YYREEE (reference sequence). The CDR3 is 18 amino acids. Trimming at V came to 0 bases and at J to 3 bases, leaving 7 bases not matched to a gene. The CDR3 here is CASSLALAGGTGYNEQFF. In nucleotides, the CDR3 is TGTGCCAGCAGCTTGGCACTAGCGGGAGGAACAGGCTACAATGAGCAGTTCTTC.

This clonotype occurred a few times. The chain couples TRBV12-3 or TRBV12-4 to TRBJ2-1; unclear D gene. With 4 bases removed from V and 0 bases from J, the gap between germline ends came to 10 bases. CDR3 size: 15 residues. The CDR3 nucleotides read TGTGCCAGCAGTTACGACACTCGCTCCTACAATGAGCAGTTCTTC. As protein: CASSYDTRSYNEQFF.

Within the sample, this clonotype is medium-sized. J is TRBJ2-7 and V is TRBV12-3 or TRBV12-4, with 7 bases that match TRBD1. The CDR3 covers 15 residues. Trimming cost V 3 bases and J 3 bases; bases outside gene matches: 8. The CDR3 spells CASSFPTGPGYEQYF. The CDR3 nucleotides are TGTGCCAGCAGTTTCCCGACAGGGCCGGGCTACGAGCAGTACTTC.

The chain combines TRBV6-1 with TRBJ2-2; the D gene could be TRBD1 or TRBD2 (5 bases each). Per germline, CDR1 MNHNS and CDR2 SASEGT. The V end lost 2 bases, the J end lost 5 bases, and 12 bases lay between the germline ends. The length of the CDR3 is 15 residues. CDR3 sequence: CASSERRERTGELFF. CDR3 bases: TGTGCCAGCAGTGAACGCAGGGAGCGAACCGGGGAGCTGTTTTTT.

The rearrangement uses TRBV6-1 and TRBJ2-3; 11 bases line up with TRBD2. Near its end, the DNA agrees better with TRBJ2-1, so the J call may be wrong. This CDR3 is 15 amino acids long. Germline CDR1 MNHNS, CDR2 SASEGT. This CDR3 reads CASSLLAGALHEQFF. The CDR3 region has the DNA TGTGCCAGCAGCCTACTAGCGGGAGCTCTCCATGAGCAGTTCTTC.

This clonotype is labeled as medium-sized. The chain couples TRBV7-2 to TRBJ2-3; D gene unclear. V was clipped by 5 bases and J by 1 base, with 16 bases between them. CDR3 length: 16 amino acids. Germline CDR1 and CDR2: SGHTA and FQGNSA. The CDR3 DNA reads TGTGCCAGCAGCCCCTTTTGGGGATCCGGCACAGATACGCAGTATTTT. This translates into CASSPFWGSGTDTQYF. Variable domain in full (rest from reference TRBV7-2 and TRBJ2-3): GAGVSQSPSNKVTEKGKDVELRCDPISGHTALYWYRQSLGQGLEFLIYFQGNSAPDKSGLPSDRFSAERTGGSVSTLTIQRTQQEDSAVYLCASSPFWGSGTDTQYFGPGTRLTVL.

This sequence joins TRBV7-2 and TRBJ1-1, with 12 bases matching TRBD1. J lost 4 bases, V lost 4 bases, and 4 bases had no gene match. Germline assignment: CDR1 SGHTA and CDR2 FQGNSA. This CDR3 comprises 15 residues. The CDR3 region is CASSWGQGASTEAFF. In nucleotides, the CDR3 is TGTGCCAGCAGCTGGGGACAGGGGGCGAGCACTGAAGCTTTCTTT. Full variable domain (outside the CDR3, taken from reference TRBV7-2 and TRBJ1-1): GAGVSQSPSNKVTEKGKDVELRCDPISGHTALYWYRQSLGQGLEFLIYFQGNSAPDKSGLPSDRFSAERTGGSVSTLTIQRTQQEDSAVYLCASSWGQGASTEAFFGQGTRLTVV.

CDR3 in amino acids: CASSLGVGIEETQYF. The CDR3 region has the DNA TGTGCCAGCAGTTTAGGGGTGGGTATTGAGGAGACCCAGTACTTC. The chain carries TRBV27 and TRBJ2-5; D is ambiguous. This CDR3 region has 15 residues. Germline V gene data show CDR1 as MNHEY and CDR2 as SMNVEV (reference sequence). V was shortened by 2 bases and J by 5 bases, with 15 bases between the two germline ends.

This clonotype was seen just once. The CDR3 coding sequence is TGTGCCAGCAGTTACCAAGCGGAGGACGAGCAGTACTTC. This gives the protein CASSYQAEDEQYF. The rearrangement joins TRBV6-5 to TRBJ2-7; D perhaps matches TRBD2 (5 bases). Germline V gene sequence: CDR1 MNHEY, CDR2 SVGAGI. V lost 2 bases and J lost 5, with 10 bases in between. CDR3 length equals 13 residues.

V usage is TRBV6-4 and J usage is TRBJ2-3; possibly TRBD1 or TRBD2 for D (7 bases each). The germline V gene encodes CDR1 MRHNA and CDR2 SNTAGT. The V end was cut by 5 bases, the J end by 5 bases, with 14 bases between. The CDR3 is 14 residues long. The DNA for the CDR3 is TGTGCCAGCAGTCTCCAGGGGGGGGAAGATACGCAGTATTTT. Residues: CASSLQGGEDTQYF.

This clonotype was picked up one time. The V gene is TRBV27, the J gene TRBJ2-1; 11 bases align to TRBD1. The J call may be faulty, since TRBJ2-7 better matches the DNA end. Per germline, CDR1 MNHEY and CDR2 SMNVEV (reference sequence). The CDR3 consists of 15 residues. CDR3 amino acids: CASSGLRTGGSGQYF. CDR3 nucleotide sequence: TGTGCCAGCTCGGGTCTGAGGACAGGGGGCTCCGGGCAGTACTTC.

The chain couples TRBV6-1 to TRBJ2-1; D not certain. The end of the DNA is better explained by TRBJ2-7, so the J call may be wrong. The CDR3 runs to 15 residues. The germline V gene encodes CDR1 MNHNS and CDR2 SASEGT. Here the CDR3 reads CASSEAQEPYNEQYF. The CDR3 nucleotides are TGTGCCAGCAGTGAAGCCCAGGAACCCTACAATGAGCAGTACTTC.

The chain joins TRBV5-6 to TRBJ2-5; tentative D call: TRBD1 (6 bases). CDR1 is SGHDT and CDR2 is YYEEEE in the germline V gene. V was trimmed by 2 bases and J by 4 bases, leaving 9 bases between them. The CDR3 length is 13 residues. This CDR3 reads CASSLGQIETQYF. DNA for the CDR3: TGTGCCAGCAGCTTAGGACAGATAGAGACCCAGTACTTC.

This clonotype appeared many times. CDR3 in amino acids: CASSPEMQETQYF. The DNA for the CDR3 is TGCGCCAGCAGTCCAGAGATGCAAGAGACCCAGTACTTC. The V call is TRBV10-2, the J call TRBJ2-5; D gene uncertain. CDR1 is WSHSY and CDR2 is SAAADI in the germline V gene. Trimming took 5 bases from V and 2 from J, leaving 9 bases between them. CDR3 length: 13 amino acids.

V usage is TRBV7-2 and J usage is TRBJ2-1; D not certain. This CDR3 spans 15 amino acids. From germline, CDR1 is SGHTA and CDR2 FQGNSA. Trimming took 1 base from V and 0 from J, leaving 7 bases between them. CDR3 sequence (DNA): TGTGCCAGCAGCTTAGTGCCTCACTCCTACAATGAGCAGTTCTTC. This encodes CASSLVPHSYNEQFF. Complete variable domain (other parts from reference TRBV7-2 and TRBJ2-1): GAGVSQSPSNKVTEKGKDVELRCDPISGHTALYWYRQSLGQGLEFLIYFQGNSAPDKSGLPSDRFSAERTGGSVSTLTIQRTQQEDSAVYLCASSLVPHSYNEQFFGPGTRLTVL.

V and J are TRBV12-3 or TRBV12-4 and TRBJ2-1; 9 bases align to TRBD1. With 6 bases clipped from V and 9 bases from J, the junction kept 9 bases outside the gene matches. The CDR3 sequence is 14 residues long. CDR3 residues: CASSHELQGAEQFF. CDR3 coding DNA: TGTGCCAGCAGCCACGAATTACAGGGGGCTGAGCAGTTCTTC.

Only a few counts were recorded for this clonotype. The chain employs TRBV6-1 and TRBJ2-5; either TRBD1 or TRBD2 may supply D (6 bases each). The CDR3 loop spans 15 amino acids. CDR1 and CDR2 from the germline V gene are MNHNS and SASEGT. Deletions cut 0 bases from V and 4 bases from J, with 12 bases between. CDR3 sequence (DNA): TGTGCCAGCAGTGAAGCGCTTGGGGGGCCAGAGACCCAGTACTTC. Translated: CASSEALGGPETQYF.

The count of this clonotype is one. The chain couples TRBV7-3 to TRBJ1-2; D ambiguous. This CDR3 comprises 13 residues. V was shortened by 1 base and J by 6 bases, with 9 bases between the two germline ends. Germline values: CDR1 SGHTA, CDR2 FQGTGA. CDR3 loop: CASSLNGRDGYTF. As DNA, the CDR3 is TGTGCCAGCAGCTTAAACGGGAGAGATGGCTACACCTTC.